The 21 T cell receptor beta chains presented below share a single source sample, sequenced in a study of Ad26.COV2.S vaccination and SARS-CoV-2 variants. Treatment: roughly 19 received Ad26.COV2.S at low or high dose, single or two shots; about 5 received placebo; per-sample allocation not given. Specimen acquisition occurred on day 63 following the initial vaccine or placebo injection. Some clones are missing from TCRdb's copy, which holds only in-frame ones; the method was immunoSEQ multiplex PCR. This table has 300,000 to 400,000 clones, about 86% appearing once. Sequenced here: peripheral blood, sampled in a trial of Ad26.COV2.S vaccine versus placebo. These receptors were obtained from a person aged 18-65 years who received the Ad26.COV2.S COVID-19 vaccine or a placebo.

V gene TRBV7-9 combines with J gene TRBJ2-1; the D gene is possibly TRBD1 (5 bases). The CDR3 covers 15 residues. Germline assignment: CDR1 SEHNR and CDR2 FQNEAQ (reference sequence). The ends were cut back, 7 bases at V and 4 bases at J, with 17 bases in the middle. In DNA, the CDR3 is TGTGCCAGCAACGGACAAATTGCCCTATACAATGAGCAGTTCTTC. It yields the protein CASNGQIALYNEQFF.

The genes are TRBV11-2 and TRBJ2-2; D unresolved. V lost 0 bases to trimming and J lost 1 base, with 3 bases between them. This CDR3 has 14 amino acids. Germline values: CDR1 SGHAT, CDR2 FQNNGV. The CDR3 nucleotides are TGTGCCAGCAGCTTAGAACTGAACACCGGGGAGCTGTTTTTT. Its protein is CASSLELNTGELFF.

The V and J genes are TRBV10-3 and TRBJ1-1; 7 bases are shared with TRBD1. This CDR3 spans 18 amino acids. The germline gives CDR1 ENHRY, CDR2 SYGVKD. V shed 4 bases, J shed 5 bases, and the junction held 19 bases outside the gene matches. The CDR3 DNA is TGTGCCATCAGTGCCCGACGCGGACCGACAGGGAGAGAAACTGAAGCTTTCTTT. Encoded protein: CAISARRGPTGRETEAFF.

This clone was picked up a small number of times. This chain links TRBV11-2 with TRBJ2-7; D not resolved. Germline assignment: CDR1 SGHAT and CDR2 FQNNGV. Trimming removed 0 bases at V and 0 bases at J, with 12 bases between. The CDR3 runs 16 residues. CDR3 in amino acids: CASSLETPPSSYEQYF. The CDR3 DNA sequence: TGTGCCAGCAGCTTAGAGACTCCGCCAAGCTCCTACGAGCAGTACTTC.

This sequence joins TRBV11-2 and TRBJ2-7, with unresolved D. The CDR3 is 13 residues long. CDR1 is SGHAT and CDR2 is FQNNGV in the germline V gene. This CDR3 reads CASRRLSSYEQYF. Written as DNA, the CDR3 is TGTGCTAGTCGCCGCTTAAGTTCCTACGAGCAGTACTTC.

This clone appeared a few times. V is TRBV4-2 and J is TRBJ1-2; the D is unclear. Between the trimmed V and J ends, which lost 0 bases and 4 bases, there was a span of 6 bases. The length of the CDR3 is 13 residues. Germline values: CDR1 LGHNA, CDR2 YNFKEQ. The CDR3 DNA reads as TGTGCCAGCAGCCAAGAAAACCTCTATGGCTACACCTTC. Amino acid sequence: CASSQENLYGYTF.

This chain connects TRBV6-5 to TRBJ2-1; 9 bases are a match to TRBD2. V lost 2 bases and J lost 4; bases outside the gene matches: 3. The CDR3 loop spans 15 amino acids. CDR1 and CDR2 from the germline V gene are MNHEY and SVGAGI. In DNA, the CDR3 is TGTGCCAGCAGTTACGGTAGCGGGAGTTACAATGAGCAGTTCTTC. It specifies CASSYGSGSYNEQFF.

This chain connects TRBV5-5 to TRBJ2-3, with 7 bases that match TRBD1. This CDR3 is 15 amino acids long. CDR1 and CDR2 from the germline V gene are SGHKS and YYEKEE (reference sequence). The junction had 4 bases not matched to a gene; V was cut back by 2 bases and J by 1 base. CDR3 bases: TGTGCCAGCAGCTTACTGGGGACAGGCACAGATACGCAGTATTTT. Protein product: CASSLLGTGTDTQYF.

V usage is TRBV29-1 and J usage is TRBJ2-7; D gene uncertain. Trimming took off 7 bases at V and 3 bases at J, with 16 bases between the two ends. The CDR3 is made up of 13 amino acids. The V gene's germline CDR1 is SQVTM and CDR2 ANQGSEA. The CDR3 nucleotides read TGCAGCGCAGCCGGCCCGAGAAGCTACGAGCAGTACTTC. Its protein product is CSAAGPRSYEQYF.

The chain links TRBV28 to TRBJ1-3; TRBD1 matches at 7 bases. The CDR3 is 13 residues long. CDR1 MDHEN and CDR2 SYDVKM come from the germline V gene. The J segment lost 10 bases and the V segment lost 7 bases, leaving 10 bases of the junction unmatched. This CDR3 reads CASTPGGGRTIYF. CDR3 bases: TGTGCCAGCACTCCAGGGGGGGGTCGGACCATATATTTT.

The chain is built from TRBV11-3 and TRBJ2-1, with 8 bases aligning to TRBD2. V was clipped by 5 bases and J by 9 bases; unmatched bases: 15. CDR1 is SGHNT, CDR2 YENEEA, per germline. CDR3 length equals 16 residues. CDR3 nucleotide sequence: TGTGCCAGCAGCCCGGAGACTAGCGCGGAGGTAGGTGAGCAGTTCTTC. This translates into CASSPETSAEVGEQFF.

The chain combines TRBV5-1 with TRBJ2-7; 7 positions match TRBD2. The CDR3 contains 12 residues. J was trimmed by 3 bases and V by 5 bases; bases with no gene match: 2. Germline lookup yields CDR1 SGHRS and CDR2 YFSETQ. CDR3 in amino acids: CASRGGVYEQYF. DNA of the CDR3: TGCGCCAGCAGGGGAGGGGTCTACGAGCAGTACTTC.

The chain links TRBV3-1 (or the pseudogene TRBV3-2) to TRBJ2-3; a weak D match, TRBD2 (5 bases). V lost 5 bases, J lost 4 bases, and 16 bases lay in between. CDR1 and CDR2 from the germline V gene are LGHDT and YNNKEL (reference sequence). This CDR3 region has 15 residues. The CDR3 DNA reads TGTGCCAGCAGCTATCGGGGAGCAAAGGCAGATACGCAGTATTTT. Translated, it gives CASSYRGAKADTQYF.

This clone was seen just once. Since a much larger clone is just one base distant, this may be a read error. CDR3 DNA: TGTGCCAGCAGCCATAACACCGGGGAGCTGTTTTTT. This translates into CASSHNTGELFF. The rearrangement uses TRBV9 and TRBJ2-2; D gene uncertain. Between the trimmed V and J ends, which lost 4 bases and 2 bases, there was a span of 3 bases. The CDR3 has 12 amino acids. Germline values: CDR1 SGDLS, CDR2 YYNGEE.

The V and J genes are TRBV20-1 and TRBJ1-4; the D is unclear. The germline V gene has CDR1 DFQATT and CDR2 SNEGSKA (reference sequence). The CDR3 has 13 residues. The V gene lost 3 bases and the J gene lost 5 bases, with 10 bases spanning the gap. The CDR3 is CSASHAGNEKLFF. The CDR3, as DNA: TGCAGTGCTAGTCATGCGGGGAATGAAAAACTGTTTTTT.

The V gene is TRBV28, the J gene TRBJ1-5; 8 bases agree with TRBD1. CDR1 and CDR2 from the germline V gene are MDHEN and SYDVKM. This CDR3 has 15 amino acids. V shed 3 bases, J shed 9 bases, and the junction held 10 bases outside the gene matches. CDR3 amino acids: CASSLFQGANMPQHF. The CDR3 DNA reads as TGTGCCAGCAGTTTGTTTCAGGGGGCAAATATGCCCCAGCATTTT.

The rearrangement uses TRBV5-1 and TRBJ1-2; the D gene is possibly TRBD1 (5 bases). From germline, CDR1 is SGHRS and CDR2 YFSETQ. CDR3 length equals 14 residues. Trimming cost V 7 bases and J 0 bases, with 13 bases left between them. The CDR3 spells CASGPGLANYGYTF. The DNA for the CDR3 is TGCGCCAGCGGACCAGGGTTGGCTAACTATGGCTACACCTTC.

The rearrangement uses TRBV15 and TRBJ2-7; D tentatively fits TRBD1 or TRBD2 (5 bases each). This CDR3 contains 14 residues. Between the trimmed V and J ends, which lost 0 bases and 2 bases, there was a span of 8 bases. Germline V gives CDR1 LNHNV, CDR2 YYDKDF (reference sequence). In nucleotides, the CDR3 is TGTGCCACCAGCAGAGAGAGGGGACCCTACGAGCAGTACTTC. It specifies CATSRERGPYEQYF.

This clone was seen just once. This chain joins TRBV12-3 or TRBV12-4 and TRBJ2-7, with D tentatively TRBD1 (5 bases). V was shortened by 2 bases and J by 4 bases, with 9 bases between the two germline ends. The CDR3 has 13 residues. The CDR3 nucleotides read TGTGCCAGCAGTTTAAGGGGTTTATACGAGCAGTACTTC. This gives the protein CASSLRGLYEQYF.

The CDR3 loop reads CASSFLAGTYNEQFF. The CDR3 DNA is TGTGCCAGCAGTTTTTTAGCGGGAACCTACAATGAGCAGTTCTTC. The chain combines TRBV27 with TRBJ2-1; 8 bases map to TRBD2. V gave up 3 bases and J gave up 2 bases; unmatched junction bases: 3. Germline-derived CDR1 and CDR2 are MNHEY and SMNVEV (reference sequence). The CDR3 sequence is 15 residues long.

CDR3 bases: TGTGCCAGCAGCCAAGTACAACAGGGGGCTGAAGCTTTCTTT. This translates into CASSQVQQGAEAFF. This rearrangement joins TRBV3-1 (or the pseudogene TRBV3-2) to TRBJ1-1; 8 bases align to TRBD1. This CDR3 has 14 residues. Germline loops: CDR1 LGHDT, CDR2 YNNKEL (reference sequence). V was clipped by 1 base and J by 6 bases; unmatched bases: 4.